The rows below give T cell receptor beta chains drawn from one sample of a study of CD8+ T cells in alopecia areata. Only in-frame clones appear in the TCRdb table, and some are missing; sequencing was by immunoSEQ multiplex PCR. The data hold around 150,000 clones, with around 59% observed a single time. Material: CD4+ T cells sorted from blood, obtained at week 24, from a patient treated with tofacitinib. The receptors were gathered from a human donor with alopecia areata. Both conserved end residues are part of each CDR3. D genes are given only for firm matches. The size field is filled for only some rows; it gives once, few, many or a size class.

v_call: TRBV29-1
clone_size: NA
d_call: NA
j_call: TRBJ2-2
cdr3_aa: CSARAGELFF
cdr3_nt: TGCAGCGCGCGAGCCGGGGAGCTGTTTTTT

v_call: TRBV25-1
clone_size: few
d_call: NA
j_call: TRBJ1-6
cdr3_aa: CASSEGGPGDSPLHF
cdr3_nt: TGTGCCAGCAGTGAGGGCGGTCCAGGTGATTCACCCCTCCACTTT

v_call: TRBV6-1
clone_size: few
d_call: NA
j_call: TRBJ1-1
cdr3_aa: CASTSRDTNTEAFF
cdr3_nt: TGTGCCAGTACCTCTCGGGACACGAACACTGAAGCTTTCTTT

v_call: TRBV5-6
clone_size: few
d_call: NA
j_call: TRBJ2-7
cdr3_aa: CASSPTGPRRLGLTF
cdr3_nt: TGTGCCAGCAGCCCAACCGGGCCGCGTCGTTTGGGCCTTACCTTC

v_call: TRBV6-5
clone_size: once
d_call: NA
j_call: TRBJ1-5
cdr3_aa: CASSYRAGFNQPQHF
cdr3_nt: TGTGCCAGCAGTTACAGGGCAGGGTTTAATCAGCCCCAGCATTTT

v_call: TRBV5-1
clone_size: NA
d_call: NA
j_call: TRBJ1-1
cdr3_aa: CASSSRGGGMNTEAFF
cdr3_nt: TGCGCCAGCAGCTCCAGGGGAGGAGGGATGAACACTGAAGCTTTCTTT

v_call: TRBV7-3
clone_size: few
d_call: NA
j_call: TRBJ2-3
cdr3_aa: CASSYRTPTDTQYF
cdr3_nt: TGTGCCAGCAGCTACAGGACTCCCACAGATACGCAGTATTTT

v_call: TRBV10-3
clone_size: NA
d_call: TRBD1
j_call: TRBJ1-5
cdr3_aa: CAISGTGSNQPQHF
cdr3_nt: TGTGCCATCAGTGGGACAGGGAGTAATCAGCCCCAGCATTTT

v_call: TRBV15
clone_size: few
d_call: NA
j_call: TRBJ2-7
cdr3_aa: CATSRDEYEQYF
cdr3_nt: TGTGCCACCAGCAGAGATGAGTACGAGCAGTACTTC

v_call: TRBV29-1
clone_size: few
d_call: NA
j_call: TRBJ1-1
cdr3_aa: CSAGATGSNTEAFF
cdr3_nt: TGCAGCGCAGGAGCCACAGGGTCAAACACTGAAGCTTTCTTT

v_call: TRBV9
clone_size: NA
d_call: NA
j_call: TRBJ2-2
cdr3_aa: CASSSRMNTGELFF
cdr3_nt: TGTGCCAGCAGCTCCAGGATGAACACCGGGGAGCTGTTTTTT

v_call: TRBV7-9
clone_size: NA
d_call: NA
j_call: TRBJ2-7
cdr3_aa: CASSSDGRGYEQYF
cdr3_nt: TGTGCCAGCAGCTCGGACGGCCGAGGGTACGAGCAGTACTTC

v_call: TRBV18
clone_size: NA
d_call: TRBD1
j_call: TRBJ2-5
cdr3_aa: CASSLDRGQETQYF
cdr3_nt: TGTGCCAGCTCACTCGACAGGGGGCAAGAGACCCAGTACTTC

v_call: TRBV29-1
clone_size: NA
d_call: NA
j_call: TRBJ2-2
cdr3_aa: CSVVVGSNTGELFF
cdr3_nt: TGCAGCGTTGTCGTTGGCTCGAACACCGGGGAGCTGTTTTTT

v_call: TRBV7-2
clone_size: NA
d_call: TRBD1
j_call: TRBJ1-2
cdr3_aa: CASSAVGQDGYTF
cdr3_nt: TGTGCCAGCAGCGCCGTTGGACAGGATGGCTACACCTTC

v_call: TRBV9
clone_size: few
d_call: NA
j_call: TRBJ1-2
cdr3_aa: CASSVAFVEGRYTF
cdr3_nt: TGTGCCAGCAGCGTAGCATTTGTGGAGGGCCGCTACACCTTC

v_call: TRBV25-1
clone_size: NA
d_call: NA
j_call: TRBJ1-1
cdr3_aa: CATKGRGGNTEAFF
cdr3_nt: TGTGCCACCAAAGGGCGTGGAGGGAACACTGAAGCTTTCTTT

v_call: TRBV29-1
clone_size: few
d_call: TRBD2
j_call: TRBJ2-2
cdr3_aa: CSVEVAGTTGELFF
cdr3_nt: TGCAGCGTTGAAGTAGCGGGGACGACCGGGGAGCTGTTTTTT

v_call: TRBV4-1
clone_size: NA
d_call: TRBD1
j_call: TRBJ1-1
cdr3_aa: CASSEQGVTRRHNTEAFF
cdr3_nt: TGCGCCAGCAGTGAACAGGGGGTTACGCGTAGACATAACACTGAAGCTTTCTTT

v_call: TRBV2
clone_size: NA
d_call: NA
j_call: TRBJ2-7
cdr3_aa: CASSELEGYEQYF
cdr3_nt: TGTGCCAGCAGTGAACTGGAAGGCTACGAGCAGTACTTC

v_call: TRBV5-6
clone_size: NA
d_call: NA
j_call: TRBJ1-2
cdr3_aa: CASSFLRWGGANYGYTF
cdr3_nt: TGTGCCAGCAGCTTTTTGCGTTGGGGGGGAGCTAACTATGGCTACACCTTC

v_call: TRBV7-7
clone_size: NA
d_call: NA
j_call: TRBJ2-3
cdr3_aa: CASSLRMADTQYF
cdr3_nt: TGTGCTAGCAGCTTAAGGATGGCAGATACGCAGTATTTT

v_call: TRBV6-5
clone_size: NA
d_call: NA
j_call: TRBJ2-3
cdr3_aa: CASSYSTIPTDTQYF
cdr3_nt: TGTGCCAGCAGTTACTCGACTATCCCCACAGATACGCAGTATTTT

v_call: TRBV30
clone_size: few
d_call: TRBD2
j_call: TRBJ2-1
cdr3_aa: CAWSLAGGNNEQFF
cdr3_nt: TGTGCCTGGAGTTTAGCGGGGGGCAACAATGAGCAGTTCTTC

v_call: TRBV6-6
clone_size: NA
d_call: NA
j_call: TRBJ1-2
cdr3_aa: CASSRDSGDGYTF
cdr3_nt: TGTGCCAGCAGTCGGGACTCCGGGGATGGCTACACCTTC

v_call: TRBV12-5
clone_size: few
d_call: NA
j_call: TRBJ2-1
cdr3_aa: CASGFLLEGEQFF
cdr3_nt: TGTGCTAGTGGTTTCCTCTTAGAGGGGGAGCAGTTCTTC

v_call: TRBV6-6
clone_size: NA
d_call: NA
j_call: TRBJ1-1
cdr3_aa: CASSQGGTEAFF
cdr3_nt: TGTGCCAGCAGTCAGGGTGGTACTGAAGCTTTCTTT

v_call: TRBV15
clone_size: few
d_call: NA
j_call: TRBJ2-3
cdr3_aa: CATPINSTDTQYF
cdr3_nt: TGTGCCACCCCGATAAATAGCACAGATACGCAGTATTTT

v_call: TRBV2
clone_size: NA
d_call: NA
j_call: TRBJ1-2
cdr3_aa: CASRSQANYGYTF
cdr3_nt: TGTGCCAGCAGATCACAGGCTAACTATGGCTACACCTTC

v_call: TRBV5-1
clone_size: NA
d_call: NA
j_call: TRBJ1-1
cdr3_aa: CASSSGRENTEAFF
cdr3_nt: TGCGCCAGCAGCTCGGGACGGGAGAACACTGAAGCTTTCTTT

v_call: TRBV5-6
clone_size: NA
d_call: NA
j_call: TRBJ2-7
cdr3_aa: CASSEGVTMYYEQYF
cdr3_nt: TGTGCCAGCAGCGAGGGGGTAACCATGTACTACGAGCAGTACTTC

v_call: TRBV5-6
clone_size: NA
d_call: NA
j_call: TRBJ1-5
cdr3_aa: CASSFRPAAANQPQHF
cdr3_nt: TGTGCCAGCAGCTTCCGTCCAGCAGCCGCTAATCAGCCCCAGCATTTT

v_call: TRBV2
clone_size: NA
d_call: TRBD1
j_call: TRBJ1-6
cdr3_aa: CASKQTGEDNSPLHF
cdr3_nt: TGTGCCAGCAAGCAAACAGGGGAGGATAATTCACCCCTCCACTTT

v_call: TRBV5-1
clone_size: few
d_call: NA
j_call: TRBJ2-2
cdr3_aa: CASSLGMLARNTGELFF
cdr3_nt: TGCGCCAGCAGCTTGGGTATGCTAGCCCGAAACACCGGGGAGCTGTTTTTT

v_call: TRBV6-1
clone_size: NA
d_call: TRBD1
j_call: TRBJ1-2
cdr3_aa: CASSERPSGTGGGYTF
cdr3_nt: TGTGCCAGCAGTGAACGTCCATCCGGGACAGGGGGAGGCTACACCTTC

v_call: TRBV30
clone_size: NA
d_call: NA
j_call: TRBJ2-5
cdr3_aa: CAWSVSPGLSYF
cdr3_nt: TGTGCCTGGAGTGTATCCCCGGGACTCTCTTACTTC

v_call: TRBV5-6
clone_size: NA
d_call: TRBD1
j_call: TRBJ2-3
cdr3_aa: CASRPLGKGQDTDTQYF
cdr3_nt: TGTGCCAGCAGGCCTCTGGGTAAGGGACAGGACACAGATACGCAGTATTTT

v_call: TRBV29-1
clone_size: NA
d_call: NA
j_call: TRBJ1-5
cdr3_aa: CSVGTRFGQPQHF
cdr3_nt: TGCAGCGTTGGGACAAGGTTCGGTCAGCCCCAGCATTTT

v_call: TRBV10-3
clone_size: NA
d_call: NA
j_call: TRBJ1-3
cdr3_aa: CAIQPARATSGNTIYF
cdr3_nt: TGTGCCATACAACCAGCGAGGGCTACCTCTGGAAACACCATATATTTT

v_call: TRBV29-1
clone_size: once
d_call: NA
j_call: TRBJ2-7
cdr3_aa: CSVTGLSYEQYF
cdr3_nt: TGCAGCGTTACAGGGCTATCCTACGAGCAGTACTTC

v_call: TRBV30
clone_size: once
d_call: NA
j_call: TRBJ2-2
cdr3_aa: CAWSFLRTGELFF
cdr3_nt: TGTGCCTGGAGTTTTCTAAGGACCGGGGAGCTGTTTTTT

v_call: TRBV29-1
clone_size: NA
d_call: NA
j_call: TRBJ2-3
cdr3_aa: CSVGSGGFRDTQYF
cdr3_nt: TGCAGCGTTGGTTCGGGGGGCTTCCGTGATACGCAGTATTTT

v_call: TRBV2
clone_size: NA
d_call: NA
j_call: TRBJ2-3
cdr3_aa: CASMVATDTQYF
cdr3_nt: TGTGCCAGCATGGTGGCCACAGATACGCAGTATTTT